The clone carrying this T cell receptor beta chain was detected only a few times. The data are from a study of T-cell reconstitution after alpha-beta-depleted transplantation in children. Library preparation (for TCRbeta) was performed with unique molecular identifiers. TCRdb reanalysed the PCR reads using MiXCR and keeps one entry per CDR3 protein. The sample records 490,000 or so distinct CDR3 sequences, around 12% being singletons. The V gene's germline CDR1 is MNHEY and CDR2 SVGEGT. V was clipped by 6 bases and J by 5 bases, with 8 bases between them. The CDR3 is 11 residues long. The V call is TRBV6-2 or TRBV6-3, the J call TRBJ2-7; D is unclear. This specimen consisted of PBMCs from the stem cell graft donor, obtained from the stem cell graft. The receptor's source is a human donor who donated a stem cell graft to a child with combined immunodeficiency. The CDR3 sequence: CASSRQNEQYF. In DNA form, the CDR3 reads TGTGCCAGCAGCCGTCAGAACGAGCAGTACTTC.